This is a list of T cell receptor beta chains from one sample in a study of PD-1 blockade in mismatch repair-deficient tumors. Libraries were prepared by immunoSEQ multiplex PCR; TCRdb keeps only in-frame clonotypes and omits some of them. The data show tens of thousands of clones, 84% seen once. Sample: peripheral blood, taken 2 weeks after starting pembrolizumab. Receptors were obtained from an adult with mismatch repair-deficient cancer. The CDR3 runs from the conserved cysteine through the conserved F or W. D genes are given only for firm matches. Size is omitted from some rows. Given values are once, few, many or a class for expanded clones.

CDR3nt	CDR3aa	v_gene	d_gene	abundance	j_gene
TGTGCCAGCAGCGGGGGTGGGGACGATAGCAATCAGCCCCAGCATTTT	CASSGGGDDSNQPQHF	TRBV9	.	once	TRBJ1-5
TGTGCCAGCAGTGTGAGCGGGAGGCTACGCACCGGGGAGCTGTTTTTT	CASSVSGRLRTGELFF	TRBV2	TRBD2	.	TRBJ2-2
TGTGCCTGGAGTGTAAGGGGGGGGACTGAAGCTTTCTTT	CAWSVRGGTEAFF	TRBV30	.	.	TRBJ1-1
TGTGCCAGCAGTGGGTACGGGACAGGTACCTACGAGCAGTACTTC	CASSGYGTGTYEQYF	TRBV28	TRBD1	.	TRBJ2-7
TGTGCCTGGAGTGGGTGGGGAAGAGACGGGAGGACAGATACGCAGTATTTT	CAWSGWGRDGRTDTQYF	TRBV30	TRBD2	.	TRBJ2-3
TGTGCCAGCAGAAGGACAGGGATCGCTGAAGCTTTCTTT	CASRRTGIAEAFF	TRBV6-5	TRBD1	medium-sized	TRBJ1-1
TGTGCCTGCCCCCGGTTTAGCGGAGATAACAATGAGCAGTTCTTC	CACPRFSGDNNEQFF	TRBV30	.	.	TRBJ2-1
TGCGCCAGCAGTAGGGCGGTTAGCAATCAGCCCCAGCATTTT	CASSRAVSNQPQHF	TRBV10-2	.	.	TRBJ1-5
TGTGCCAGCAGTTTCCGTTCCCGACAGGGAGGCTACGAGCAGTACTTC	CASSFRSRQGGYEQYF	TRBV28	.	.	TRBJ2-7
TGTGCCAGCAGCTCTATCTCACTAGCGGGACCGGGGCAGTATTTT	CASSSISLAGPGQYF	TRBV5-6	TRBD2	.	TRBJ2-3
TGCGCCAGCAGTGAGGCCCGAGGGAACACCGGGGAGCTGTTTTTT	CASSEARGNTGELFF	TRBV10-1	.	.	TRBJ2-2
TGTGCCAGCAGCCCCAGGGACGGGAAGGAGACCCAGTACTTC	CASSPRDGKETQYF	TRBV9	.	.	TRBJ2-5
TGTGCCAGCAGCCAGGGGGTTAGCTCCTACAATGAGCAGTTCTTC	CASSQGVSSYNEQFF	TRBV5-5	TRBD1	.	TRBJ2-1
TGCGCCAGCAGCCAAGCGCCAGGGGGAGCGAGAGGCGAGCAGTACTTC	CASSQAPGGARGEQYF	TRBV4-1	TRBD1	.	TRBJ2-7
TGTGCCAGCAGCCCGGGACTAGCGGGAGCCTACGAGCAGTACTTC	CASSPGLAGAYEQYF	TRBV5-6	TRBD2	.	TRBJ2-7
TGTGCCAGCAGGGAGCAGGGGGCGTACACTGAAGCTTTCTTT	CASREQGAYTEAFF	TRBV7-9	TRBD1	.	TRBJ1-1
TGTGCCAGCAGCCGATGGTCCGGGAACACTGAAGCTTTCTTT	CASSRWSGNTEAFF	TRBV7-9	.	.	TRBJ1-1
TGTGCCAGCAGTGAGCCAGGGAACTATGGCTACACCTTC	CASSEPGNYGYTF	TRBV25-1	.	.	TRBJ1-2
TGTGCCAGCAGCTCTCGTGGACAGGGCTACGAGCAGTACTTC	CASSSRGQGYEQYF	TRBV7-9	TRBD1	few	TRBJ2-7
TGCGCCAGCAGCAAGGGACTTAAAGAGACCCAGTACTTC	CASSKGLKETQYF	TRBV5-1	.	.	TRBJ2-5
TGTGCCTGGAGGTTAGCTCTGGACGCTTTCTTT	CAWRLALDAFF	TRBV30	.	.	TRBJ1-1
TGTGCCACTGCCATATCGACAGGCAGTGGGGGGTTCTATGGCTACACCTTC	CATAISTGSGGFYGYTF	TRBV19	.	.	TRBJ1-2
TGTGCCAGCAGTGTTTGGGTGGGGGCGACTAACTATGGCTACACCTTC	CASSVWVGATNYGYTF	TRBV2	.	.	TRBJ1-2
TGTGCCAGCAGCCGGGGAGCCGCGAACACCGGGGAGCTGTTTTTT	CASSRGAANTGELFF	TRBV5-4	.	.	TRBJ2-2
TGTGCCAGCAGTTGGCCAGGGTACGAAAACATTCAGTACTTC	CASSWPGYENIQYF	TRBV28	.	once	TRBJ2-4
TGTGCCAGCAGCTTAGATACCGCCCAAGAGACCCAGTACTTC	CASSLDTAQETQYF	TRBV11-3	.	.	TRBJ2-5
TGTGCCAGCGAAAAGATCCCGGGACAGGGCACGGGGGAGCAGTACTTC	CASEKIPGQGTGEQYF	TRBV7-2	TRBD1	.	TRBJ2-7
TGCAGCGTTGCCGGGGACTACAATGAGCAGTTCTTC	CSVAGDYNEQFF	TRBV29-1	.	.	TRBJ2-1
TGCGCCAGCAGCTTGAACGGCAGGGGTGGGGACAATGAGCAGTTCTTC	CASSLNGRGGDNEQFF	TRBV5-1	.	.	TRBJ2-1
TGTGCCAGCAGCTTAGAGGCTAGCGGGTACTACAATGAGCAGTTCTTC	CASSLEASGYYNEQFF	TRBV11-2	TRBD2	.	TRBJ2-1
TGTGCCAGCAGCTTGGCCCATGTTCCCTTCTACGAGCAGTACTTC	CASSLAHVPFYEQYF	TRBV5-5	.	.	TRBJ2-7
TGTGCCAGCAGCGCCTGGACTAGCTCCATCGAGCAGTACTTC	CASSAWTSSIEQYF	TRBV5-6	TRBD2	.	TRBJ2-7
TGTGCCAGCAGCTATCTAGCGGGTGGGAGCTCCTACAATGAGCAGTTCTTC	CASSYLAGGSSYNEQFF	TRBV11-3	TRBD2	.	TRBJ2-1
TGTGCCAGCAGCAAGACAGGGGGCATCTATGGCTACACCTTC	CASSKTGGIYGYTF	TRBV13	TRBD1	.	TRBJ1-2
TGTGCCAGCAGCTCGGGACTAGCGGGGGTGAGAGAGACCCAGTACTTC	CASSSGLAGVRETQYF	TRBV7-6	TRBD2	.	TRBJ2-5
TGTGCCAGCAGCTTTGACGTCGATCAGCCCCAGCATTTT	CASSFDVDQPQHF	TRBV7-2	.	.	TRBJ1-5
TGTGCCAGCAGCGGGCTTAGTGGCACAGATACGCAGTATTTT	CASSGLSGTDTQYF	TRBV6-5	.	.	TRBJ2-3
TGTGCCAGCACCCAGAGGGGGGCGGGAGGAGAGACCCAGTACTTC	CASTQRGAGGETQYF	TRBV11-3	TRBD2	.	TRBJ2-5
TGCGCCAGCAGCCAAGGGCAGGGGGATCAAGAGACCCAGTACTTC	CASSQGQGDQETQYF	TRBV4-3	TRBD1	.	TRBJ2-5
TGCGCCAGCAGCCAAGGGGAGTACACCGGGGAGCTGTTTTTT	CASSQGEYTGELFF	TRBV4-3	.	.	TRBJ2-2
TGTGCCAGCGGACTTCAAGAGACCCAGTACTTC	CASGLQETQYF	TRBV5-4	.	.	TRBJ2-5
TGTGCCAGCAGCCAACGCGGCCAGCCCCAGCATTTT	CASSQRGQPQHF	TRBV6-5	.	.	TRBJ1-5
TGTGCCAGCAGACTAGCGGGAGTTAACGATGAGCAGTTCTTC	CASRLAGVNDEQFF	TRBV6-6	TRBD2	.	TRBJ2-1
TGTGCCAGCAGTGAAACCGGGACAGGAGGTTACACAGATACGCAGTATTTT	CASSETGTGGYTDTQYF	TRBV2	TRBD1	.	TRBJ2-3
TGTGCCAGCAGCTCCCCGCGGGTCAGCTCCTACAATGAGCAGTTCTTC	CASSSPRVSSYNEQFF	TRBV7-6	.	once	TRBJ2-1